This T cell receptor (beta chain) was captured in a study of beta chain features in type 1 diabetes. Whole-study context: All samples yielded 107,917,701 examined sorted cells. Notes on the study in general: Patients with type 1 diabetes carried fewer insertions and had more deletions at their VDJ junctions. Naive, central memory and Treg TCRB repertoires seemed to resemble each other more closely in patients than they did in healthy donors.

This clone has more than one count but fewer than ten. The antigen is undetermined. CDR1 and CDR2 (germline): SEHNR, FQNEAQ (reference sequence). V lost 5 bases, J lost 1 base, and 23 bases lay in between. The CDR3 has 18 residues. Sequenced material consisted of expressed TCRB transcripts (all of the isolated RNA was reverse transcribed). TCRdb keeps only in-frame clones here, not all; method: immunoSEQ multiplex PCR. This table holds a few hundred thousand clones, around 9.6% found once. Populations obtained by sorting all exceeded 95% purity. The chain joins TRBV7-9 to TRBJ1-1, with D possibly TRBD1 on 5 matching bases. The sequenced sample was naive CD4+ T cells from blood. The sequence was collected from a woman aged 18-30 years in good health. CDR3: CASSPAREGWSGNTEAFF. CDR3 nucleotides: TGTGCCAGCAGCCCCGCTAGGGAGGGGTGGAGCGGGAACACTGAAGCTTTCTTT.